These 12 T cell receptor beta chains were sequenced from one sample in a study of blood T cell repertoires in COVID-19. Profiled with immunoSEQ multiplex PCR; TCRdb holds only in-frame clones, not every one. The table lists about 250,000 clones, approximately 80% of them singletons, with 7.5% to 10% in the top ten. The sequencing input was peripheral blood. Receptor source: a man older than 75 with acute or convalescent COVID-19.

CDR3 sequence reads: CASSYDRLGTQYF. CDR3 nucleotides: TGTGCCAGCAGTTACGACAGGCTTGGGACCCAGTACTTC. This chain connects TRBV6-5 to TRBJ2-5; TRBD1 might be the D (6 bases). Looked up from germline, CDR1 is MNHEY and CDR2 is SVGAGI. Trimming cost V 2 bases and J 7 bases, with 11 bases left between them. This CDR3 is 13 amino acids long.

The V gene is TRBV6-5, the J gene TRBJ2-1, with a tentative D call TRBD2 (6 bases). Trimming left V 6 bases short and J 7 bases short, with 19 bases between. Per germline, CDR1 MNHEY and CDR2 SVGAGI. This CDR3 has 15 amino acids. The DNA for the CDR3 is TGTGCCAGCAGATCCGTTGGACTAACGGGGAATGAGCAGTTCTTC. It specifies CASRSVGLTGNEQFF.

With respect to this clone: Other DNA sequences from this sample encode an identical CDR3 as well. The chain employs TRBV5-1 and TRBJ2-1; TRBD2 agrees at 9 bases. The germline V gene has CDR1 SGHRS and CDR2 YFSETQ. This CDR3 has 16 amino acids. The V and J ends lost 4 bases and 0 bases, in that order; junction bases with no gene match: 5. The CDR3 region is CASSLSGGSSYNEQFF. The CDR3 coding sequence is TGCGCCAGCAGCCTTAGCGGGGGAAGCTCCTACAATGAGCAGTTCTTC.

The chain employs TRBV19 and TRBJ2-2, with a possible D match to TRBD2 (6 bases). The CDR3 loop spans 11 amino acids. Germline-derived CDR1 and CDR2 are LNHDA and SQIVND (reference sequence). The V gene lost 10 bases and the J gene lost 6 bases, with 9 bases spanning the gap. This CDR3 reads CATRLAGELFF. The CDR3 DNA is TGTGCCACCAGACTAGCCGGGGAGCTGTTTTTT.

The chain employs TRBV15 and TRBJ2-1; 7 bases fit TRBD2. There are 16 residues in the CDR3. V lost 5 bases and J lost 7; bases outside the gene matches: 14. In germline, CDR1 is LNHNV, CDR2 YYDKDF (reference sequence). The CDR3 DNA is TGTGCCACCAGCGGGACGGGGCGGGAGTTGGCAAATGAGCAGTTCTTC. Translation: CATSGTGRELANEQFF.

The genes are TRBV9 and TRBJ2-1, with 8 bases that match TRBD2. The ends lost 1 base at V and 0 bases at J; junction bases unmatched: 6. Germline V CDR1 and CDR2: SGDLS, YYNGEE. The CDR3 loop spans 17 amino acids. The CDR3 nucleotides are TGTGCCAGCAGCGTATCCCAGCGGGAGAGCTCCTACAATGAGCAGTTCTTC. It is translated as CASSVSQRESSYNEQFF.

The CDR3 is CASSTHRVGNSPLHF. The CDR3 DNA sequence: TGTGCCAGCAGTACCCACAGGGTAGGGAATTCACCCCTCCACTTT. The chain is built from TRBV25-1 and TRBJ1-6; D possibly corresponds to TRBD1 (6 bases). V was pared by 5 bases and J by 7 bases, with 15 bases between. The length of the CDR3 is 15 residues. CDR1 is MGHDK and CDR2 is SYGVNS in the germline V gene.

As DNA, the CDR3 is TGTGCCAGTAGTGAAAACTCTCCAGGGATCACTGAAGCTTTCTTT. Translating gives CASSENSPGITEAFF. The chain uses TRBV19 and TRBJ1-1, with a tentative D call TRBD1 (5 bases). From germline, CDR1 is LNHDA and CDR2 SQIVND (reference sequence). Trimming pared 5 bases from V and 4 bases from J, leaving 17 bases between. This CDR3 contains 15 residues. Supplemented by reference TRBV19 and TRBJ1-1, the full variable domain reads DGGITQSPKYLFRKEGQNVTLSCEQNLNHDAMYWYRQDPGQGLRLIYYSQIVNDFQKGDIAEGYSVSREKKESFPLTVTSAQKNPTAFYLCASSENSPGITEAFFGQGTRLTVV.

The chain combines TRBV4-1 with TRBJ2-2, with 7 bases identical to TRBD2. Trimming at V came to 1 base and at J to 8 bases, leaving 10 bases not matched to a gene. The CDR3 covers 16 residues. Germline lookup yields CDR1 MGHRA and CDR2 YSYEKL. The CDR3, as DNA: TGCGCCAGCAGCCAAGGACTAGCTTTCTTAGCAGGGGAGCTGTTTTTT. This encodes CASSQGLAFLAGELFF.

The genes are TRBV19 and TRBJ2-1; 8 positions match TRBD1. This CDR3 region has 15 residues. Germline CDR1 and CDR2: LNHDA and SQIVND (reference sequence). With V trimmed by 5 bases and J by 4 bases, 7 bases remained unmatched. The DNA for the CDR3 is TGTGCCAGTAGTCCTGGACAGGGAATGTACAATGAGCAGTTCTTC. This codes for CASSPGQGMYNEQFF.

The chain carries TRBV18 and TRBJ1-4, with 9 bases that match TRBD1. V trimming: 3 bases; J trimming: 2 bases; junction bases outside the gene matches: 7. The CDR3 has 17 residues. The germline V gene has CDR1 KGHSH and CDR2 LQKENI. The CDR3 DNA reads as TGTGCCAGCTCACCTCGAACAGGGGGCGCGACTAATGAAAAACTGTTTTTT. Its translation: CASSPRTGGATNEKLFF.

The V call is TRBV9, the J call TRBJ1-5; 9 positions match TRBD1. The junction had 11 bases not matched to a gene; V was cut back by 4 bases and J by 6 bases. The CDR3 is made up of 16 amino acids. Germline V CDR1 and CDR2: SGDLS, YYNGEE. The CDR3 DNA reads TGTGCCAGCAGCCAAGGGACAGGGCAAGAAAGTCAGCCCCAGCATTTT. As protein: CASSQGTGQESQPQHF.